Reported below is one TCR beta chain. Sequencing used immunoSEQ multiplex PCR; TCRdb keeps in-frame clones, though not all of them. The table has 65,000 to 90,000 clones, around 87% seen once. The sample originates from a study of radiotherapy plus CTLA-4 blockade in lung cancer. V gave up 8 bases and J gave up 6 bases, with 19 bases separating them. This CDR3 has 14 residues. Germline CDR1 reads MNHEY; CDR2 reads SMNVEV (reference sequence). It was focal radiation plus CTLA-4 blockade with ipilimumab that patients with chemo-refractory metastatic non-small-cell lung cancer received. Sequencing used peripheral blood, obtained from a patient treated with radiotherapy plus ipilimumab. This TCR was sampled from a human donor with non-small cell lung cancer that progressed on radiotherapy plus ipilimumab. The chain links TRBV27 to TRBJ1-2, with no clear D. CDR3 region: CASQLTMEGDGYTF. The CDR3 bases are TGTGCCAGCCAGTTGACCATGGAGGGAGATGGCTACACCTTC.